The T cell receptor (beta chain) under discussion was sequenced for a study of T cell responses to AZD1222 COVID-19 vaccine. Study information: Researchers grouped second doses given at about 4 or about 12 weeks into one pool. Study results and limitations: Two doses of AZD1222 preceded a rise in Spike-specific TCR breadth and depth. The donors showed a predominance of white British ancestry and of females, with possible underestimation of clonal diversity.

Trimming removed 0 bases at V and 0 bases at J, with 9 bases between. Germline V CDR1 and CDR2: MGHRA, YSYEKL. This CDR3 spans 15 amino acids. Using immunoSEQ multiplex PCR, the repertoire was profiled, and TCRdb retains in-frame clones only, with some absent. The table records about 180,000 clones, about 85% of them present only once. Turning to this clone: Its specificity is unknown.

This chain joins TRBV4-1 and TRBJ2-7; possible D gene TRBD2, 6 bases. Sample: peripheral blood, taken on day 0 of AZD1222 vaccination. The sequence derives from an adult in good health. As DNA, the CDR3 is TGCGCCAGCAGCCAAGATCGGGGGATCTCCTACGAGCAGTACTTC. It translates to CASSQDRGISYEQYF.